This is a list of T cell receptor beta chains from one sample in a study of CD8+CD57+ T cells in acquired aplastic anemia. One entry per CDR3 protein, called by TCRdb with MiXCR from the reads. The sample carries hundreds of thousands of distinct CDR3 sequences, over 25% recorded once. Sequenced input: sorted CD4+, CD8+, or CD8+CD57+ T cells (not recorded which) from PBMCs. The receptors shown here come from a human donor with aplastic anemia. Both conserved end residues are part of each CDR3. D genes are given only for firm matches. Not every row has a clone size; where given, it reads once, few, many or a size class.

v_gene,abundance,d_gene,j_gene,CDR3aa,CDR3nt
TRBV2,many,TRBD1,TRBJ1-5,CASTGTGGDQPQHF,TGTGCCAGCACAGGGACAGGGGGTGATCAGCCCCAGCATTTT
TRBV20-1,few,TRBD2,TRBJ2-1,CSASLLASPFNEQFF,TGCAGTGCTAGTCTACTAGCGAGTCCTTTCAATGAGCAGTTCTTC
TRBV7-8,many,.,TRBJ1-2,CASSSRQAVFYGYTF,TGTGCCAGCAGCTCTCGACAGGCAGTTTTCTATGGCTACACCTTC
TRBV19,few,.,TRBJ1-2,CASSRQITNYGYIF,TGTGCCAGCTCAAGACAGATAACTAACTATGGCTACATCTTC
TRBV20-1,.,TRBD1,TRBJ1-2,CSARDPGTGDYGYTF,TGCAGTGCTAGAGATCCCGGGACAGGCGACTATGGCTACACCTTC
TRBV2,.,.,TRBJ1-5,CASSETGFEGQPQHF,TGTGCCAGCAGTGAAACAGGGTTTGAGGGTCAGCCCCAGCATTTT
TRBV19,many,.,TRBJ2-7,CASSTGPSYEQYF,TGTGCCAGTAGTACCGGACCGAGCTACGAGCAGTACTTC
TRBV6-1,few,TRBD1,TRBJ1-6,CASSEQQGAGSPLHF,TGTGCCAGCAGTGAACAACAGGGGGCTGGGTCACCCCTCCACTTT
TRBV25-1,.,.,TRBJ1-1,CASSDVGTNTEAFF,TGTGCCAGCAGTGATGTGGGTACGAACACTGAGGCTTTCTTT
TRBV7-2,.,TRBD2,TRBJ2-7,CASSLAGVFYYEQYF,TGTGCCAGCAGCTTGGCGGGGGTCTTTTACTACGAGCAGTACTTC
TRBV28,.,.,TRBJ1-1,CASSFGRLNTEAFF,TGTGCCAGCAGTTTTGGCAGACTGAACACTGAAGCTTTCTTT
TRBV29-1,few,TRBD2,TRBJ2-5,CSGGLAGGETQYF,TGCAGCGGCGGACTAGCGGGGGGAGAGACCCAGTACTTC
TRBV7-9,many,.,TRBJ2-7,CASSLLGQNHEQYF,TGTGCCAGCAGCTTATTAGGCCAGAACCACGAGCAGTACTTC
TRBV19,many,.,TRBJ2-1,CASSISTLNEQFF,TGTGCCAGTAGTATTTCGACTCTCAATGAGCAGTTCTTC
TRBV2,.,.,TRBJ1-5,CASSEVRRYSNQPQHF,TGTGCCAGCAGTGAAGTCAGACGGTATAGCAATCAGCCCCAGCATTTT
TRBV24-1,many,.,TRBJ1-1,CATRLGNTEAFF,TGTGCCACCAGGCTGGGGAACACTGAAGCTTTCTTT
TRBV2,many,.,TRBJ1-4,CASSRVSTNEKLFF,TGTGCCAGCAGCCGCGTGTCAACTAATGAAAAACTGTTTTTT
TRBV11-2,many,.,TRBJ2-7,CASSLDRPGTYEQYF,TGTGCCAGCAGCTTAGATCGACCAGGGACCTACGAGCAGTACTTC
TRBV20-1,.,.,TRBJ2-7,CSARTSGPHKGYEQYF,TGCAGTGCTAGGACATCGGGGCCCCATAAAGGATACGAGCAGTACTTC
TRBV7-8,many,.,TRBJ2-7,CASSSDWPAADEQYF,TGTGCCAGCAGCTCTGACTGGCCCGCAGCCGACGAGCAGTACTTC
TRBV29-1,many,.,TRBJ1-1,CSVARNMNTEAFF,TGCAGCGTTGCACGGAACATGAACACTGAAGCTTTCTTT
TRBV12-3/TRBV12-4,.,TRBD1,TRBJ1-5,CASSRTGTGTDQPQHF,TGTGCCAGCAGCCGAACCGGGACAGGGACCGATCAGCCCCAGCATTTT
TRBV12-3/TRBV12-4,many,.,TRBJ1-6,CASSWKQGEAPLHF,TGTGCCAGCAGTTGGAAACAGGGAGAAGCGCCCCTCCACTTT
TRBV12-3/TRBV12-4,many,.,TRBJ1-2,CASSLGEGRLGYTF,TGTGCCAGCAGCCTCGGCGAGGGGCGGCTTGGCTACACCTTC
TRBV15,many,.,TRBJ1-5,CATSRDWAGNNQPQHF,TGTGCCACCAGCAGAGATTGGGCAGGGAACAATCAGCCCCAGCATTTT
TRBV2,few,.,TRBJ1-5,CASSLAHDSNQPQHF,TGTGCCAGCAGTTTGGCTCACGATAGCAATCAGCCCCAGCATTTT
TRBV2,.,.,TRBJ1-5,CATSDASGLSNQPQHF,TGTGCCACCAGTGATGCCTCTGGGCTTAGCAATCAGCCCCAGCATTTT
TRBV2,few,TRBD2,TRBJ2-1,CASSNVRGGAVYNEQFF,TGTGCCAGCAGCAACGTTCGCGGGGGGGCCGTCTACAATGAGCAGTTCTTC
TRBV7-9,few,.,TRBJ1-2,CASSPSFFGLHYTF,TGTGCCAGCAGCCCTAGTTTTTTTGGACTCCACTACACCTTC
TRBV7-9,many,.,TRBJ2-7,CASSLGAGAEQYF,TGTGCCAGCAGCTTAGGGGCGGGGGCCGAGCAGTACTTC
TRBV19,many,.,TRBJ1-2,CASSYEGWYGYTF,TGTGCCAGTAGTTATGAGGGTTGGTATGGCTACACCTTC
TRBV19,many,.,TRBJ1-2,CASSPGPGGNYGYTF,TGTGCCAGTAGTCCCGGACCGGGGGGTAACTATGGCTACACCTTC
TRBV5-1,.,.,TRBJ1-2,CASSSPPGPGFHGYTF,TGCGCCAGCAGCTCCCCACCGGGTCCAGGGTTCCATGGCTACACCTTC
TRBV7-3,many,TRBD1,TRBJ1-1,CASSKGTDTEAFF,TGTGCCAGCAGCAAAGGGACAGACACTGAAGCTTTCTTT
TRBV20-1,many,.,TRBJ2-7,CSARAPGRAGQYF,TGCAGTGCCCGCGCTCCAGGCAGGGCCGGGCAGTACTTC
TRBV18,few,.,TRBJ1-5,CASSPSPSSNQPQHF,TGTGCCAGCTCACCGAGTCCTAGCAGCAATCAGCCCCAGCATTTT
TRBV19,many,.,TRBJ2-7,CASSIEAGTTYEQYF,TGTGCCAGTAGTATAGAAGCGGGGACAACGTACGAGCAGTACTTC
TRBV29-1,.,.,TRBJ1-2,CSARQPREDTTNYGYTF,TGCAGCGCCCGGCAGCCAAGAGAGGACACGACTAACTATGGCTACACCTTC
TRBV14,.,TRBD2,TRBJ2-7,CASSQVGSARGGGVYEQYF,TGTGCCAGCAGCCAAGTCGGCAGTGCTAGAGGCGGGGGGGTCTACGAGCAGTACTTC
TRBV7-3,.,.,TRBJ1-3,CASSLGQGTAGNTIYF,TGTGCCAGCAGCTTGGGCCAGGGAACGGCTGGAAACACCATATATTTT
TRBV4-1,few,.,TRBJ2-1,CASSQEVQEGEQFF,TGCGCCAGCAGCCAAGAAGTACAGGAGGGTGAGCAGTTCTTC
TRBV6-1,.,TRBD1,TRBJ1-1,CASSEWATGRTEAFF,TGTGCCAGCAGTGAATGGGCGACAGGGCGGACTGAAGCTTTCTTT
TRBV7-7,few,TRBD2,TRBJ2-1,CASSLGSGGWDEQFF,TGTGCTAGCAGCTTAGGGAGCGGGGGTTGGGATGAGCAGTTCTTC
TRBV24-1,.,TRBD1,TRBJ2-2,CATRQQGVVPGELFF,TGTGCCACCAGACAACAGGGGGTGGTCCCCGGGGAGCTGTTTTTT
TRBV5-1,few,.,TRBJ1-5,CASSLGGGMSNQPQHF,TGCGCCAGCAGCTTAGGGGGGGGCATGAGCAATCAGCCCCAGCATTTT
TRBV19,many,TRBD2,TRBJ2-7,CASRPSGGEQYF,TGTGCCAGTAGGCCGTCGGGAGGCGAGCAGTACTTC